The present T cell receptor (beta chain) was sequenced within a study of blood T cells in healthy people across ages. Using a J-beta primer mix together with a sample-barcoded 5' primer, a second PCR was run for about 6 to 12 cycles. Every cDNA was tagged by a template-switch adaptor with 12 random nucleotides. Each single sample gave us at least 2.5 million CDR3-containing paired-end reads. Each CDR3 protein gets one entry after TCRdb re-called the 5' RACE reads with MiXCR. Here the sample spans about 900,000 distinct CDR3 sequences, 62% being singletons. Samples each had at least 5 micrograms of total RNA extracted. The germline CDR1 and CDR2 sequences are LGHDT and YNNKEL (reference sequence). This CDR3 has 14 residues.

The sample taken for sequencing was blood. The TCR comes from a man aged 25 to 40 in good health. The chain employs TRBV3-1 and TRBJ2-7; D is possibly TRBD1 or TRBD2 (5 bases each). The J call may be mistaken, given a closer DNA end match to TRBJ2-4. CDR3 residues: CASSRVRGVGIQYF. In DNA, the CDR3 is TGTGCCAGCAGCCGAGTTAGAGGGGTAGGCATTCAGTACTTC.